Here is one T cell receptor beta chain with its context. The antigen remains unidentified. CDR3 length: 15 amino acids. Trimming took 4 bases from V and 0 from J, leaving 13 bases between them. Germline assignment: CDR1 SGHNT and CDR2 YENEEA. The sample belongs to a study of PD-L1 blockade in urothelial cancer. Looking at the study overall: Bladder-origin urothelial cancer in males described about nine tenths of the roughly 29 patients.

Clones were read by immunoSEQ multiplex PCR, and TCRdb kept only the in-frame ones, dropping some. Of approximately 100,000 clones listed, about 89% were seen once; the top ten hold 0.8% to 1%. Study results and caveats: A below-median TCR clonality in blood before treatment predicted better survival.

This specimen was PBMCs, taken around atezolizumab (anti-PD-L1) treatment. The rearrangement uses TRBV11-3 and TRBJ2-7, with D possibly being TRBD2 (6 bases). The sequence was obtained from an elderly woman with urothelial cancer. CDR3 coding DNA: TGTGCCAGCAGCTATAGGACTACAAGCTCCTACGAGCAGTACTTC. Encoded protein: CASSYRTTSSYEQYF.